These 21 T cell receptor beta chains originate from one sample sequenced in a study of shared clonotypes between healthy human individuals. TCRdb's table, derived via immunoSEQ multiplex PCR, lists solely in-frame clones and lacks some. The sample has about 490,000 clones, 60% to 85% seen once. The specimen sequenced was PBMCs. These receptors were obtained from a woman aged 40-49 years in good health. Some clones in this sample may be carry-over from other donors' samples.

This chain joins TRBV19 and TRBJ1-1; the match to TRBD1 covers 7 bases. From germline, CDR1 is LNHDA and CDR2 SQIVND (reference sequence). There are 13 residues in the CDR3. With V trimmed by 5 bases and J by 0 bases, 0 bases remained unmatched. CDR3 sequence: CASSGQVNTEAFF. For the CDR3, the DNA is TGTGCCAGTAGTGGACAGGTGAACACTGAAGCTTTCTTT.

Regarding this clone: At the DNA level, this CDR3 is encoded by other sequences in the same sample as well. The chain is built from TRBV7-9 and TRBJ2-3; unclear D gene. This CDR3 region has 14 residues. Deletions cut 1 base from V and 0 bases from J, with 5 bases between. Germline CDR1 and CDR2: SEHNR and FQNEAQ (reference sequence). CDR3 sequence (DNA): TGTGCCAGCAGCTTAGGTACTAGCACAGATACGCAGTATTTT. Protein: CASSLGTSTDTQYF.

The genes are TRBV5-5 and TRBJ2-7; TRBD1 matches 7 bases. Germline loops: CDR1 SGHKS, CDR2 YYEKEE (reference sequence). The CDR3 loop spans 15 amino acids. With V trimmed by 1 base and J by 2 bases, 6 bases remained unmatched. The CDR3 DNA follows: TGTGCCAGCAGCTTGATGGCAGGGGGAACCTACGAGCAGTACTTC. Encoded protein: CASSLMAGGTYEQYF.

The chain employs TRBV7-9 and TRBJ2-2; the D gene is possibly TRBD2 (6 bases). Per the germline V gene, CDR1 is SEHNR and CDR2 is FQNEAQ (reference sequence). The V gene lost 11 bases and the J gene lost 0 bases, with 10 bases spanning the gap. The CDR3 length is 13 residues. In DNA form, the CDR3 reads TGTGCCCTGGGGGGTACGAACACCGGGGAGCTGTTTTTT. Its protein product is CALGGTNTGELFF.

The V and J genes are TRBV27 and TRBJ2-7; no clear D. Germline CDR1 MNHEY, CDR2 SMNVEV (reference sequence). V was shortened by 9 bases and J by 7 bases, with 31 bases between the two germline ends. This CDR3 region has 17 residues. This CDR3 reads CARPPATPATLYWEQYF. For the CDR3, the DNA is TGTGCCAGACCCCCAGCGACCCCAGCGACGCTTTATTGGGAGCAGTACTTC.

In its sample, this clone was seen many times. This chain connects TRBV2 to TRBJ2-7, with D unclear. This CDR3 comprises 11 residues. Trimming shortened V by 6 bases and J by 0 bases, and 3 bases separated the two germline ends. Looked up from germline, CDR1 is SNHLY and CDR2 is FYNNEI. The CDR3 DNA is TGTGCCAGCAGCAACTCCTACGAGCAGTACTTC. Translation: CASSNSYEQYF.

Of note for this clone: A far larger clone is just one base off, so this is likely a read error. The V call is TRBV7-9, the J call TRBJ2-1; D perhaps matches TRBD2 (7 bases). There are 16 residues in the CDR3. Germline V gives CDR1 SEHNR, CDR2 FQNEAQ (reference sequence). In nucleotides, the CDR3 is TGTGCCAGCAGCGCCTGGGGGGGCGTCTCCTACGATGAGCAGTTCTTC. It yields the protein CASSAWGGVSYDEQFF.

The chain joins TRBV5-4 to TRBJ2-3; the D gene is possibly TRBD1 (6 bases). V lost 0 bases, J lost 1 base, and 9 bases lay in between. The CDR3 totals 15 residues. CDR1 and CDR2 from the germline V gene are SGHNT and YYREEE (reference sequence). CDR3 nucleotide sequence: TGTGCCAGCAGCTTGGCGGGACAAGGCACAGATACGCAGTATTTT. This translates into CASSLAGQGTDTQYF.

This clone was counted many times. The same CDR3 arises from other DNA sequences in this sample as well. The chain uses TRBV7-9 and TRBJ1-5; TRBD1 matches 7 bases. V was clipped by 5 bases and J by 6 bases; unmatched bases: 4. Germline lookup yields CDR1 SEHNR and CDR2 FQNEAQ (reference sequence). There are 13 residues in the CDR3. Written as DNA, the CDR3 is TGTGCCAGCAGCCCAGAGGGGGCTCAGCCCCAGCATTTT. Translation gives CASSPEGAQPQHF.

This clone was counted at least ten times. V usage is TRBV9 and J usage is TRBJ1-5; D is perhaps TRBD1 (5 bases). Germline V gene sequence: CDR1 SGDLS, CDR2 YYNGEE. The CDR3 has 13 amino acids. The V end was cut by 4 bases, the J end by 7 bases, with 12 bases between. DNA of the CDR3: TGTGCCAGCAGCCTGGGGGGAGGCCAGCCCCAGCATTTT. This gives the protein CASSLGGGQPQHF.

The gene calls are TRBV2 and TRBJ2-2; D possibly corresponds to TRBD2 (5 bases). Looked up from germline, CDR1 is SNHLY and CDR2 is FYNNEI. V gave up 2 bases and J gave up 5 bases, with 12 bases separating them. CDR3 length: 15 residues. The CDR3 sequence is CASSERLSGTGELFF. In DNA form, the CDR3 reads TGTGCCAGCAGTGAAAGATTGTCGGGGACCGGGGAGCTGTTTTTT.

V usage is TRBV28 and J usage is TRBJ2-2, with 9 positions matching TRBD2. Germline CDR1 is MDHEN and CDR2 is SYDVKM. V trimming: 5 bases; J trimming: 4 bases; junction bases outside the gene matches: 11. CDR3 length equals 17 residues. CDR3 residues: CASSSLGREGGTGELFF. CDR3 DNA: TGTGCCAGCAGTAGCTTGGGGCGGGAGGGCGGCACCGGGGAGCTGTTTTTT.

This clone was detected only a few times. This sequence joins TRBV18 and TRBJ1-2; D is possibly TRBD1 (5 bases). The germline V and J ends were trimmed by 1 base and 4 bases, with 16 bases remaining between them. CDR3 length: 16 residues. The germline gives CDR1 KGHSH, CDR2 LQKENI. The CDR3 here is CASSPLPTVDPYGYTF. As DNA, the CDR3 is TGTGCCAGCTCACCACTCCCGACAGTCGACCCCTATGGCTACACCTTC.

On this clone: This may be a read error: a much more frequent sequence differs by one nucleotide. The chain uses TRBV11-2 and TRBJ2-7; 7 bases are a match to TRBD1. Germline CDR1 SGHAT, CDR2 FQNNGV. This CDR3 spans 16 amino acids. The J segment lost 0 bases and the V segment lost 4 bases, leaving 9 bases of the junction unmatched. The CDR3 protein is CASSSFGQVTSYEQYF. The CDR3 coding sequence is TGTGCCAGCAGCTCATTCGGACAGGTTACCTCCTACGAGCAGTACTTC. Full variable domain (rest looked up from reference TRBV11-2 and TRBJ2-7): EAGVAQSPRYKIIEKRQSVAFWCNPISGHATLYWYQQILGQGPKLLIQFQNNGVVDDSQLPKDRFSAERLKGVDSTLKIQPAKLEDSAVYLCASSSFGQVTSYEQYFGPGTRLTVT.

The chain joins TRBV6-6 to TRBJ1-2; 8 nucleotides match TRBD1. The CDR3 extends over 13 amino acids. Trimming cost V 8 bases and J 6 bases; bases outside gene matches: 8. Germline V gene lookup returns CDR1 MNHNY and CDR2 SVGAGI (reference sequence). The CDR3 is CASSDRGENGYTF. CDR3 nucleotides: TGTGCCAGCTCCGACAGGGGAGAGAATGGCTACACCTTC.

Here the CDR3 reads CAWSIRDSSSYNSPLHF. In DNA, the CDR3 is TGTGCCTGGAGCATCCGGGACTCTAGCTCCTATAATTCACCCCTCCACTTT. The V call is TRBV30, the J call TRBJ1-6; tentatively, D is TRBD1 (5 bases). Trimming took 3 bases from V and 0 from J, leaving 15 bases between them. The CDR3 is made up of 17 amino acids. CDR1 and CDR2 from the germline V gene are GTSNPN and SVGIG (reference sequence).

J is TRBJ2-2 and V is TRBV6-5; D remains unclear. The V end lost 2 bases, the J end lost 4 bases, and 8 bases lay between the germline ends. CDR1 is MNHEY, CDR2 SVGAGI, per germline. This CDR3 region has 14 residues. The CDR3 spells CASSYDESTGELFF. CDR3 DNA: TGTGCCAGCAGTTACGACGAGAGCACCGGGGAGCTGTTTTTT.

This clone was detected once. One end of the junction varies from germline; a read error may be responsible. In the same sample, other DNA sequences code for this CDR3. This rearrangement joins TRBV5-6 to TRBJ2-5; 8 positions match TRBD2. This CDR3 has 13 amino acids. Germline CDR1 and CDR2: SGHDT and YYEEEE. This CDR3 reads CASSLTSGETQYF. The CDR3 nucleotides are TGTGCCAGCAGCTTGACTAGCGGAGAGACTCAGTACTTC.

This clone showed up just once. J is TRBJ2-1 and V is TRBV4-1; a weak D match, TRBD1 (5 bases). V lost 4 bases and J 10 bases, leaving 14 bases between the germline ends. The germline V gene has CDR1 MGHRA and CDR2 YSYEKL. This CDR3 has 13 residues. In DNA, the CDR3 is TGCGCCAGCAGCCTCCCCATGGGGCACGAGCAGTTCTTC. The encoded protein is CASSLPMGHEQFF.

This clone was recorded a few times. V gene TRBV2 combines with J gene TRBJ1-5, with 7 bases matching TRBD1. The germline V gene encodes CDR1 SNHLY and CDR2 FYNNEI. With V trimmed by 6 bases and J by 5 bases, 4 bases remained unmatched. The CDR3 spans 13 residues. CDR3: CASRGQRDQPQHF. DNA for the CDR3: TGTGCCAGCAGGGGACAGAGGGATCAGCCCCAGCATTTT. Supplemented by reference TRBV2 and TRBJ1-5, the full variable domain reads EPEVTQTPSHQVTQMGQEVILRCVPISNHLYFYWYRQILGQKVEFLVSFYNNEISEKSEIFDDQFSVERPDGSNFTLKIRSTKLEDSAMYFCASRGQRDQPQHFGDGTRLSIL.

This sequence joins TRBV7-9 and TRBJ2-4; TRBD2 aligns across 12 bases. Germline CDR1 and CDR2: SEHNR and FQNEAQ (reference sequence). With V trimmed by 5 bases and J by 6 bases, 8 bases remained unmatched. The CDR3 spans 16 residues. CDR3 loop: CASSPNLAGGGNIQYF. DNA for the CDR3: TGTGCCAGCAGCCCAAACCTAGCGGGAGGGGGAAACATTCAGTACTTC.